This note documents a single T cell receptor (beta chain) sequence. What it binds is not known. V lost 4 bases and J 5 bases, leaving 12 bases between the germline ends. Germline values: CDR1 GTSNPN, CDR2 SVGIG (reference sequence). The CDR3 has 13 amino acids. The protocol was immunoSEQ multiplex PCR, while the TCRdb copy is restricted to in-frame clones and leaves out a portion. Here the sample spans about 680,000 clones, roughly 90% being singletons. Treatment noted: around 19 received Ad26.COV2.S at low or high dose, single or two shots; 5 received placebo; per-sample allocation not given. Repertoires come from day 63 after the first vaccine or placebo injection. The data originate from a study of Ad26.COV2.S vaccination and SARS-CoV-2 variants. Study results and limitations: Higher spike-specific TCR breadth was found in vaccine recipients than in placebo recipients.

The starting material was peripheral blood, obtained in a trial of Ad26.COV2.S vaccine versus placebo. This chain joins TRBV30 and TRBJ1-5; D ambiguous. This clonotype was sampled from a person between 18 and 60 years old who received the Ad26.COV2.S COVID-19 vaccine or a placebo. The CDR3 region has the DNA TGTGCCTGGAATGCGGTGCCGGATCAGCCCCAGCATTTT. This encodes CAWNAVPDQPQHF.